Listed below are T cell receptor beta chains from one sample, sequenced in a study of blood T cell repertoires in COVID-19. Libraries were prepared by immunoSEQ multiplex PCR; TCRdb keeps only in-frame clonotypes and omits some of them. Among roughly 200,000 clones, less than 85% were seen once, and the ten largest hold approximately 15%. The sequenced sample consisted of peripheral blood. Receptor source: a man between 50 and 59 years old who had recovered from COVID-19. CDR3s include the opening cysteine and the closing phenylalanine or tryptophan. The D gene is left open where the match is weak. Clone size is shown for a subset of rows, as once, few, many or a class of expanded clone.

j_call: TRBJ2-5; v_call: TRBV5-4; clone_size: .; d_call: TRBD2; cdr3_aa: CASSLWVAGQETQYF; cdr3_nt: TGTGCCAGCAGCCTCTGGGTAGCGGGACAAGAGACCCAGTACTTC
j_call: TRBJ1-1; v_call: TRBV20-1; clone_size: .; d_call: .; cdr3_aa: CSASGTSEAFF; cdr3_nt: TGCAGCGCTTCGGGGACATCTGAAGCTTTCTTT
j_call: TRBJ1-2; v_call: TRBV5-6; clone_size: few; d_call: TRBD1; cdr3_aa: CASKQDRDWGGYTF; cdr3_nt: TGTGCCAGTAAGCAGGACAGGGACTGGGGTGGCTACACCTTC
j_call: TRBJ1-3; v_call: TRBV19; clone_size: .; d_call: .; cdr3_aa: CASSSGTPGNTIYF; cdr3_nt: TGTGCCAGTAGTTCCGGGACTCCCGGAAACACCATATATTTT
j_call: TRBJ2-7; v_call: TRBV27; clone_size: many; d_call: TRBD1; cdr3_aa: CASSWQDRTSYEQYF; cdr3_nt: TGTGCCAGCAGTTGGCAGGACAGGACCTCCTACGAGCAGTACTTC
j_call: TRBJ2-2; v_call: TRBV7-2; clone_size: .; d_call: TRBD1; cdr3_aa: CASSQSQTGGTGELFF; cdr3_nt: TGTGCCAGCAGCCAATCTCAGACAGGGGGCACCGGGGAGCTGTTTTTT
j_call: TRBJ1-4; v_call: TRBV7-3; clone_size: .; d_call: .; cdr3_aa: CASSLNSGGKLFF; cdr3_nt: TGTGCCAGCAGCTTAAATTCGGGAGGAAAACTGTTTTTT
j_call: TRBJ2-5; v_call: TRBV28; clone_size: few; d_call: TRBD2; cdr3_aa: CASRKTGGSETQYF; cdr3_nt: TGTGCCAGCAGAAAAACGGGAGGATCAGAGACCCAGTACTTC
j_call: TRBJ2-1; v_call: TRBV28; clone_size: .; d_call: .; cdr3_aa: CASRVDTYNEQFF; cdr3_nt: TGTGCCAGCAGAGTAGACACGTACAATGAGCAGTTCTTC
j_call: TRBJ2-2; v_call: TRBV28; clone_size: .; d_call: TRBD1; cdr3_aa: CASKLPGGYTGELFF; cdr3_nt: TGTGCCAGCAAGCTCCCAGGGGGATACACCGGGGAGCTGTTTTTT
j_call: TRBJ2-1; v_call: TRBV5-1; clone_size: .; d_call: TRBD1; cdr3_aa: CASSPAGGNEQFF; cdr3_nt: TGCGCCAGCAGCCCTGCAGGGGGCAATGAGCAGTTCTTC
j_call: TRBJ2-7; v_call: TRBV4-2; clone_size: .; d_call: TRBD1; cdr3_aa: CASSPYSTGTGLEQYF; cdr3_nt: TGTGCCAGCAGCCCCTACTCAACCGGGACAGGACTTGAGCAGTACTTC
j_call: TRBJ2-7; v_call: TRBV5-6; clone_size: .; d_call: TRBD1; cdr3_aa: CASRDRPLDYEQYF; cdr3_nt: TGTGCCAGCAGGGACAGGCCCTTGGATTACGAGCAGTACTTC
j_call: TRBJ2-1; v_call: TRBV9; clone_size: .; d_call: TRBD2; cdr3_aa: CASSGGLAGVGEQFF; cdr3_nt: TGTGCCAGCAGCGGAGGACTAGCGGGAGTTGGTGAGCAGTTCTTC
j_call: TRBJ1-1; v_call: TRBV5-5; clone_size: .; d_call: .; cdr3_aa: CASSLAFLGESFLNTEAFF; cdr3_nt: TGTGCCAGCAGCTTGGCTTTTCTAGGGGAATCCTTCTTGAACACTGAAGCTTTCTTT
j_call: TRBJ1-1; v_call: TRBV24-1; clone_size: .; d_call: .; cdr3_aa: CATSDAQGPGPTEAFF; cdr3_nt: TGTGCCACCAGTGATGCTCAGGGGCCGGGACCTACTGAAGCTTTCTTT
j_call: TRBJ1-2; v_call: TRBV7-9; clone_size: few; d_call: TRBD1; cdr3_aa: CASSSARGTTNYGYTF; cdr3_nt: TGTGCCAGCAGCTCCGCCAGGGGGACAACTAACTATGGCTACACCTTC
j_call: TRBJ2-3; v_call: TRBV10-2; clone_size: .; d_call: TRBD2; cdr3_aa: CASSAAGEAYTQYF; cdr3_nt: TGCGCCAGCAGTGCAGCGGGAGAAGCTTATACGCAGTATTTT
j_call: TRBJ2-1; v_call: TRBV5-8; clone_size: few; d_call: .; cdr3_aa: CASSFDSGWNEQFF; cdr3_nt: TGTGCCAGCAGCTTTGACTCGGGATGGAATGAGCAGTTCTTC
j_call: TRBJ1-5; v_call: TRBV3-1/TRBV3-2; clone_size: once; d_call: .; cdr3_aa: CASSLGSGNQPQHF; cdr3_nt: TGTGCCAGCAGCCTCGGGTCGGGCAATCAGCCCCAGCATTTT
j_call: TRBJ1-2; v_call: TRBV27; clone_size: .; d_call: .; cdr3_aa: CASSLEFTGIYGYTF; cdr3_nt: TGTGCCAGCAGTTTAGAGTTCACAGGGATCTATGGCTACACCTTC
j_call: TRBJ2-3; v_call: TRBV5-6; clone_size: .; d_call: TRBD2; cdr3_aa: CASSLKREFDTQYF; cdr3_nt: TGTGCCAGCAGCTTGAAGCGGGAGTTCGATACGCAGTATTTT
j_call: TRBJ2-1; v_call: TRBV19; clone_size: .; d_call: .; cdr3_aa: CASKTGFFYNEQFF; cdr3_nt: TGTGCCAGTAAGACAGGTTTTTTCTACAATGAGCAGTTCTTC
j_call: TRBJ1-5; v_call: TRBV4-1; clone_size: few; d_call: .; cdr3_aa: CASSQYFSNQPQHF; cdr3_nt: TGCGCCAGCAGCCAATACTTTAGCAATCAGCCCCAGCATTTT
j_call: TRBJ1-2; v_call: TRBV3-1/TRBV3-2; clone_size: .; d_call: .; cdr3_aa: CASSQERVSNYGYTF; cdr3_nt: TGTGCCAGCAGCCAAGAGAGGGTAAGTAACTATGGCTACACCTTC
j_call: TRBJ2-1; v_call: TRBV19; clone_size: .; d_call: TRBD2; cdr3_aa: CASSSRLAGRIDEQFF; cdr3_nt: TGTGCCAGTAGTTCGCGACTAGCGGGAAGGATCGATGAGCAGTTCTTC
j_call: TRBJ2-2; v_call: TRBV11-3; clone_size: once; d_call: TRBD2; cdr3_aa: CASSFVPLAGLNTGELFF; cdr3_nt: TGTGCCAGCAGCTTCGTCCCCCTAGCGGGACTGAACACCGGGGAGCTGTTTTTT
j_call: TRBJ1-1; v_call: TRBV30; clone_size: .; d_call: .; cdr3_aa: CACERNTEAFF; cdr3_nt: TGTGCCTGTGAGAGGAACACTGAAGCTTTCTTT
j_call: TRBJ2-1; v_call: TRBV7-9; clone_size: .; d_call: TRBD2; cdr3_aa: CASSFGTSGRAWEQFF; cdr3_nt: TGTGCCAGCAGCTTCGGGACTAGCGGGAGGGCGTGGGAGCAGTTCTTC
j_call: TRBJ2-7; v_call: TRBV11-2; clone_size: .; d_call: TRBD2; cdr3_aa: CASSYGLAGAEQYF; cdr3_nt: TGTGCCAGCAGCTATGGACTAGCGGGAGCCGAGCAGTACTTC
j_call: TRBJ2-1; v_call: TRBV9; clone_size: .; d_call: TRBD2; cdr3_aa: CASSSSGPSYNEQFF; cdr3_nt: TGTGCCAGCTCATCTAGCGGGCCATCCTACAATGAGCAGTTCTTC
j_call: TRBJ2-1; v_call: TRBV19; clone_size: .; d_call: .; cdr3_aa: CASSTGLTGSYNEQFF; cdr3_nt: TGTGCCAGTAGTACCGGACTAACAGGCTCCTACAATGAGCAGTTCTTC
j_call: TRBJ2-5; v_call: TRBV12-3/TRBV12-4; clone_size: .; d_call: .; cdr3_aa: CASGLGDQETQYF; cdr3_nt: TGTGCCAGCGGCCTCGGGGATCAAGAGACCCAGTACTTC
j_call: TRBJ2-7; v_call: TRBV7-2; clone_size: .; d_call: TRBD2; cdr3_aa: CASSLNRGRAFHEQYF; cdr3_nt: TGTGCCAGCAGCTTAAATAGAGGGAGGGCCTTCCACGAGCAGTACTTC
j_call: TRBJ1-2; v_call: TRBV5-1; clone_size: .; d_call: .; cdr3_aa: CASSPRFWGGPSNYGYTF; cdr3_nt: TGCGCCAGCAGCCCTAGATTCTGGGGGGGACCCTCTAACTATGGCTACACCTTC
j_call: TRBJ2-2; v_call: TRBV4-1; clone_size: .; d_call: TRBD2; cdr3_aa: CASSQGGRGTGELFF; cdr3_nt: TGCGCCAGCAGCCAAGGTGGGAGGGGCACCGGGGAGCTGTTTTTT
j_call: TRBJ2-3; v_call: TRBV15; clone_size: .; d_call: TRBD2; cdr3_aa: CATSRGGLAGDTDTQYF; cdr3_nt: TGTGCCACCAGCAGAGGGGGACTAGCGGGAGACACAGATACGCAGTATTTT
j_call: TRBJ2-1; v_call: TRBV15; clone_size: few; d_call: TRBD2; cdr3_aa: CATSSQLAEHNEQFF; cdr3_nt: TGTGCCACCAGCAGCCAACTAGCGGAACACAATGAGCAGTTCTTC
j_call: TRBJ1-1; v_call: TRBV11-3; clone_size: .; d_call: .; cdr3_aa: CASSLVPGSEAFF; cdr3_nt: TGTGCCAGCAGCTTAGTTCCAGGTTCTGAAGCTTTCTTT
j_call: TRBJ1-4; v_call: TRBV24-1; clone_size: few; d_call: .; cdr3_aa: CATSGSGPGGVEKLFF; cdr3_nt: TGTGCCACCAGTGGCTCTGGGCCCGGAGGGGTTGAAAAACTGTTTTTT
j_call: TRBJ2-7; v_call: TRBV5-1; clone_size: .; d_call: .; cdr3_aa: CASSLRSGISYEQYF; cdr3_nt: TGCGCCAGCAGTTTGAGATCAGGGATCTCCTACGAGCAGTACTTC
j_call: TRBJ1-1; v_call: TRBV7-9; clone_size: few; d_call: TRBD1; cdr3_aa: CASSVPGQLNTEAFF; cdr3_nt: TGTGCCAGCAGCGTTCCGGGACAGTTGAACACTGAAGCTTTCTTT
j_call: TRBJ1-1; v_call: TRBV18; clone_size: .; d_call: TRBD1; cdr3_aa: CASSETGMNTEAFF; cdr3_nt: TGTGCCAGCTCAGAGACAGGGATGAACACTGAAGCTTTCTTT